The source of this TCR beta chain is a study of blood T cell repertoires in COVID-19. About the research overall: Whether acute or convalescent, the COVID-19 samples came from the United States, Italy and Spain. Sources were T cells, B-cell-depleted T cells, or PBMCs; the material itself was cDNA or gDNA.

How the authors handled the data: Estimation of nucleated cell counts relied on the amplification of reference gene primers. Data came from immunoSEQ multiplex PCR; TCRdb stores just in-frame clones and leaves some out. From that table come the V and J calls and clone size; the DNA was used to work out D and trimming. The repertoire includes 350,000 or so clones, approximately 89% of them detected once, and roughly 3.9% sits in the top ten. Trimming pared 11 bases from V and 1 base from J, leaving 11 bases between. Germline lookup yields CDR1 MNHNY and CDR2 SVGAGI (reference sequence). This CDR3 spans 12 amino acids.

This chain connects TRBV6-6 to TRBJ1-1; possible D gene TRBD1, 6 bases. This TCR came from an older woman with COVID-19, enrolled during active disease. The sample was peripheral blood. The CDR3 reads CAARGGNTEAFF. The CDR3 DNA is TGTGCCGCCCGAGGGGGGAACACTGAAGCTTTCTTT.